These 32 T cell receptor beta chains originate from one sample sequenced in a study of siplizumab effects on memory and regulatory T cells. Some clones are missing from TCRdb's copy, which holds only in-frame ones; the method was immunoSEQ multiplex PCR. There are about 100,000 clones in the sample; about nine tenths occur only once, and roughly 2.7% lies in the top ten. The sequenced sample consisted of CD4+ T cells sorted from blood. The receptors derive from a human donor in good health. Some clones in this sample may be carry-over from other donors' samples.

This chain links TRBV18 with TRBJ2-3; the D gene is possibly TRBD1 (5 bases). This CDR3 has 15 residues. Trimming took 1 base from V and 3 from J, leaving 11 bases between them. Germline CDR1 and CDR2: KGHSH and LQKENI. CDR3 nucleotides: TGTGCCAGCTCACCACTAAAGGGGCAGACAGATACGCAGTATTTT. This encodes CASSPLKGQTDTQYF. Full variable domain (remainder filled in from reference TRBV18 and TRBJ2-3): NAGVMQNPRHLVRRRGQEARLRCSPMKGHSHVYWYRQLPEEGLKFMVYLQKENIIDESGMPKERFSAEFPKEGPSILRIQQVVRGDSAAYFCASSPLKGQTDTQYFGPGTRLTVL.

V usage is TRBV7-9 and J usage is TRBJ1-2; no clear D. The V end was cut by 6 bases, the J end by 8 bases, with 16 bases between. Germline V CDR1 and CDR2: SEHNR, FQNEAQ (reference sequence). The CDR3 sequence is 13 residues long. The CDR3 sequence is CASSLDMPGGYTF. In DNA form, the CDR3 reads TGTGCCAGCAGTCTCGACATGCCGGGAGGCTACACCTTC.

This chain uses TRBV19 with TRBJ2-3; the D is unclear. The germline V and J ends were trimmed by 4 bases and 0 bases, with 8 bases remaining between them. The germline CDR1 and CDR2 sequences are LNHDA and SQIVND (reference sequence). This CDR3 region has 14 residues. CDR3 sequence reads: CASSTQTSTDTQYF. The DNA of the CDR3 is TGTGCCAGTAGTACCCAAACTAGCACAGATACGCAGTATTTT.

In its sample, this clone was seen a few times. CDR3: CASTAVAGSRDTQYF. CDR3 coding DNA: TGTGCCAGCACCGCCGTAGCCGGGAGTAGGGATACGCAGTATTTT. This chain links TRBV6-5 with TRBJ2-3; TRBD2 might be the D (6 bases). The V end was cut by 7 bases, the J end by 6 bases, with 20 bases between. The CDR3 length is 15 residues. Germline-derived CDR1 and CDR2 are MNHEY and SVGAGI.

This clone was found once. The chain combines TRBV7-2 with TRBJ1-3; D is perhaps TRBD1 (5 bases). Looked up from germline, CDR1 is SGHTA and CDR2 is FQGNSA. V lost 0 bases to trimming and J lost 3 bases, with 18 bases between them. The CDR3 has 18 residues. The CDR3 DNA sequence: TGTGCCAGCAGCTTAGCTCCCTGGACACGGAGGTTTGGAAACACCATATATTTT. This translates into CASSLAPWTRRFGNTIYF.

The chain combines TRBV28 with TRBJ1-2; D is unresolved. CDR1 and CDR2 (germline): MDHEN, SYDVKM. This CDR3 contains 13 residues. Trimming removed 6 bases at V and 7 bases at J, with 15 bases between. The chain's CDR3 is CASRPPPGSGYTF. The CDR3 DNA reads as TGTGCCAGCAGACCCCCCCCGGGGAGTGGCTACACCTTC.

CDR3 amino acids: CAISEAVDYEQYF. In DNA, the CDR3 is TGTGCCATCAGTGAGGCGGTGGACTACGAGCAGTACTTC. V is TRBV10-3 and J is TRBJ2-7; no clear D. The V gene lost 2 bases and the J gene lost 3 bases, with 8 bases spanning the gap. There are 13 residues in the CDR3. The germline gives CDR1 ENHRY, CDR2 SYGVKD.

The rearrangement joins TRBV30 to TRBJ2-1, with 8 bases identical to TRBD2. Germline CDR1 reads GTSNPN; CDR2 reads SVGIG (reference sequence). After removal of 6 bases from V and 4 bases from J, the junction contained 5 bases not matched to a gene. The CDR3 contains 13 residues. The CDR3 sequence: CACASGPYNEQFF. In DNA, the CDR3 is TGTGCCTGTGCTAGCGGGCCATACAATGAGCAGTTCTTC. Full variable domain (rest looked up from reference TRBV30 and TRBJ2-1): SQTIHQWPATLVQPVGSPLSLECTVEGTSNPNLYWYRQAAGRGLQLLFYSVGIGQISSEVPQNLSASRPQDRQFILSSKKLLLSDSGFYLCACASGPYNEQFFGPGTRLTVL.

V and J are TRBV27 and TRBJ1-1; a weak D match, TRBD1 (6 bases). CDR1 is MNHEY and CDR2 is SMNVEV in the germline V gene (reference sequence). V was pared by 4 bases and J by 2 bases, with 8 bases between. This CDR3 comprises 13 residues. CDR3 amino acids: CASSSRGNTEAFF. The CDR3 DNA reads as TGTGCCAGCAGTTCCAGGGGCAACACTGAAGCTTTCTTT.

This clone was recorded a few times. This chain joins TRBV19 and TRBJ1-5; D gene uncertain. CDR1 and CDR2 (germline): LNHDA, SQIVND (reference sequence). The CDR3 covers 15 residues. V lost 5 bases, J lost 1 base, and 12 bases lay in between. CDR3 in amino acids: CASSPHGESNQPQHF. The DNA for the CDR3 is TGTGCCAGTAGTCCCCACGGAGAGAGCAATCAGCCCCAGCATTTT.

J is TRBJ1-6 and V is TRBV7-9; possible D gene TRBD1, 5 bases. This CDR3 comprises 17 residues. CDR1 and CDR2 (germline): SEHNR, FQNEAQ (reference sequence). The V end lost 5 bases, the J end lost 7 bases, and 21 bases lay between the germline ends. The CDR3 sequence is CASSAIRGETANSPLHF. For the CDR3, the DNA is TGTGCCAGCAGCGCGATAAGGGGAGAGACAGCCAATTCACCCCTCCACTTT.

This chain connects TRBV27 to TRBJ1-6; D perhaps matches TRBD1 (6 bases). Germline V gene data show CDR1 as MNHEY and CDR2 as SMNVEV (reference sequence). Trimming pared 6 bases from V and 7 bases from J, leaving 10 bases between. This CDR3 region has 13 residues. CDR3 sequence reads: CASRDSLNSPLHF. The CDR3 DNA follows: TGTGCCAGCAGGGACAGCCTGAATTCACCCCTCCACTTT.

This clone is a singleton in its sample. CDR3 DNA sequence: TGCGCCAGCAGCGATCCGGGACAGGGTGGCACCGGGGAGCTGTTTTTT. This gives the protein CASSDPGQGGTGELFF. V is TRBV10-1 and J is TRBJ2-2; 9 nucleotides line up with TRBD1. The CDR3 runs to 16 residues. Unmatched junction bases numbered 9, after V lost 6 bases and J lost 4 bases. Germline V gene lookup returns CDR1 WNHNN and CDR2 SYGVQD (reference sequence).

The CDR3 sequence: CASSVSSYEQYF. CDR3 sequence (DNA): TGTGCCAGCAGTGTTAGCTCCTACGAGCAGTACTTC. The rearrangement links TRBV6-1 to TRBJ2-7; no reliable D call. Trimming pared 4 bases from V and 0 bases from J, leaving 4 bases between. The CDR3 is made up of 12 amino acids. Germline loops: CDR1 MNHNS, CDR2 SASEGT.

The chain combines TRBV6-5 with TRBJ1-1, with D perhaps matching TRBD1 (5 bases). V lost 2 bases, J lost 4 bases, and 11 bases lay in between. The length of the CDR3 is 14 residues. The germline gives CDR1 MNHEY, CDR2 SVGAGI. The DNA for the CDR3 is TGTGCCAGCAGTTACCGAATTGGGGGCACTGAAGCTTTCTTT. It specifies CASSYRIGGTEAFF.

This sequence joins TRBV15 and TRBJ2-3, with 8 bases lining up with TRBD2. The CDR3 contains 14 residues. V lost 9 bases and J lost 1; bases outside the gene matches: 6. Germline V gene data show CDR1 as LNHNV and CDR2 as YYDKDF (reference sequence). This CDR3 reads CATTLAGRTDTQYF. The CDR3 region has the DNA TGTGCCACTACCTTAGCGGGGCGCACAGATACGCAGTATTTT.

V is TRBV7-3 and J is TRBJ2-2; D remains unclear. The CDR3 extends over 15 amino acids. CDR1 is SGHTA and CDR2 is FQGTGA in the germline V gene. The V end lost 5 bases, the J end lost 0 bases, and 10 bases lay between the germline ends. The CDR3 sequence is CASSRDGTNTGELFF. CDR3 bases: TGTGCCAGCAGCCGCGACGGAACGAACACCGGGGAGCTGTTTTTT.

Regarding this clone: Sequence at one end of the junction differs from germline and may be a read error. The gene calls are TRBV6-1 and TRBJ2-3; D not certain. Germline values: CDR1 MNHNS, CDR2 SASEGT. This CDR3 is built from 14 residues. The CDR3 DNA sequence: TGTGCCAGCAGCGAAGGGATAGGCGCAGATACGCAGTATTTT. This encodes CASSEGIGADTQYF.

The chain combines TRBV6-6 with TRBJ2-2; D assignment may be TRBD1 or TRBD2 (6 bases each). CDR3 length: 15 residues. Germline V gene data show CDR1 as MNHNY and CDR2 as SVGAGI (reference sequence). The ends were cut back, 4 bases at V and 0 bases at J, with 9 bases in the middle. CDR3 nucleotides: TGTGCCAGCAGTTCTCGGGGGCCGAACACCGGGGAGCTGTTTTTT. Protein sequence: CASSSRGPNTGELFF.

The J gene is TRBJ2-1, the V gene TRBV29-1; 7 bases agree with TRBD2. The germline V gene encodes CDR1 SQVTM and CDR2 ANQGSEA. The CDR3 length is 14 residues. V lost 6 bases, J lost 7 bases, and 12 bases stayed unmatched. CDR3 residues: CSVGMTGGLNEQFF. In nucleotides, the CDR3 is TGCAGCGTGGGGATGACGGGAGGATTGAATGAGCAGTTCTTC.

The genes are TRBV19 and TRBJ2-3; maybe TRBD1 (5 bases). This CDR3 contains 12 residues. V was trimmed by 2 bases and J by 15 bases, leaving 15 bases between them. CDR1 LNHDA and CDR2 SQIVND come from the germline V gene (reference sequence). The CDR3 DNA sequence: TGTGCCAGTAGTATATTTCCGGGCAGGGCATATTTT. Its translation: CASSIFPGRAYF.

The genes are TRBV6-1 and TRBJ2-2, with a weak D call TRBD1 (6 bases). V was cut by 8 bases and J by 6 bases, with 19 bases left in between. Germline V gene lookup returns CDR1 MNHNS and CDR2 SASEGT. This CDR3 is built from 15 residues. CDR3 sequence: CASGRQASLSGELFF. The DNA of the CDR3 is TGTGCCAGCGGCCGACAGGCAAGTCTATCCGGGGAGCTGTTTTTT.

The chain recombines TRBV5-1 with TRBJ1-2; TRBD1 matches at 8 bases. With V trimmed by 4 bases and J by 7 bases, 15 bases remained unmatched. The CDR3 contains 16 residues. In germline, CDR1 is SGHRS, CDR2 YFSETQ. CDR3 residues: CASSTTPGQGRSGYTF. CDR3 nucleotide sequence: TGCGCCAGCAGCACGACGCCCGGACAGGGTCGATCTGGCTACACCTTC.

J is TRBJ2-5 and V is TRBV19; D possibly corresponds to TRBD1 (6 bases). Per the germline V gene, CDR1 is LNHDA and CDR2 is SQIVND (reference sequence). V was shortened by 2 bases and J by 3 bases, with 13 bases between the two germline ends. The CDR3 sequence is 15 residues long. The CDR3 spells CASSINLGGEETQYF. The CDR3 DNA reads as TGTGCCAGTAGTATAAACTTAGGGGGAGAAGAGACCCAGTACTTC.

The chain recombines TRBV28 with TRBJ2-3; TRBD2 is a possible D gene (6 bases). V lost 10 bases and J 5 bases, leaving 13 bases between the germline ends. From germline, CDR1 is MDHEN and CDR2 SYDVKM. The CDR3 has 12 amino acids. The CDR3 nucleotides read TGTGCCACCGCTGGCGGGAAAGATACGCAGTATTTT. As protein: CATAGGKDTQYF.

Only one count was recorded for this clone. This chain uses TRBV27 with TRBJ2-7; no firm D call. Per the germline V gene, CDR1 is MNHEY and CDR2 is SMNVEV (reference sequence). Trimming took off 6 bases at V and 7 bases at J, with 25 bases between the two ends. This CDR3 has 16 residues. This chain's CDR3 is CASSPYVGGRTREQYF. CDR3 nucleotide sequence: TGTGCCAGCAGCCCATATGTAGGTGGACGGACGCGTGAGCAGTACTTC.

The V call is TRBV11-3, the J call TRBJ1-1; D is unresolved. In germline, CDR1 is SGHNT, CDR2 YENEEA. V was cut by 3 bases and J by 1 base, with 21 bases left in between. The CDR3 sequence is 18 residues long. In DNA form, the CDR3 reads TGTGCCAGCAGCTTGGAGGGTCCCGGAAGAGGGCCGAACACTGAAGCTTTCTTT. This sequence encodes CASSLEGPGRGPNTEAFF.

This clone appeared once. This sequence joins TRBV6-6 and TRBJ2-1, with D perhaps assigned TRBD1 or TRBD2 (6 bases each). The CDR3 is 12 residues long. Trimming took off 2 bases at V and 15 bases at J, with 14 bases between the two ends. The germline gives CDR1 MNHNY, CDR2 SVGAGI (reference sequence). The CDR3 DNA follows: TGTGCCAGCAGTTACGGGCGGGACAATTCGTTCTTC. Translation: CASSYGRDNSFF.

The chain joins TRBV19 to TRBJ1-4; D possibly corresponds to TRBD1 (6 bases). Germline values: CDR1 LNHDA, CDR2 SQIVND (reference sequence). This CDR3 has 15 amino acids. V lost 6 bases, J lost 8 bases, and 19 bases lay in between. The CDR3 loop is CASSPGDTLYEKLFF. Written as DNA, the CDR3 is TGTGCCAGTAGCCCCGGGGACACCTTGTACGAAAAACTGTTTTTT.

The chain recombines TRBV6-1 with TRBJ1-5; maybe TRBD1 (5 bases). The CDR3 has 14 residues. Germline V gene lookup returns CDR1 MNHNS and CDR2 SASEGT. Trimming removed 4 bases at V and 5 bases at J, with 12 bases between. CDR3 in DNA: TGTGCCAGCAGTGCGAGGGGTTTAGATCAGCCCCAGCATTTT. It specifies CASSARGLDQPQHF.

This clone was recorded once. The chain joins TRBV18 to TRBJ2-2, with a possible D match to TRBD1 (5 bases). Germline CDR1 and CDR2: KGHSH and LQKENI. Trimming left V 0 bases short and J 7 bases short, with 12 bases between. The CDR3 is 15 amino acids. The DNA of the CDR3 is TGTGCCAGCTCACCACCGGTATTGACAGACGGGGAGCTGTTTTTT. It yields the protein CASSPPVLTDGELFF. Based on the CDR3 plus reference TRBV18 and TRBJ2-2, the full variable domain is NAGVMQNPRHLVRRRGQEARLRCSPMKGHSHVYWYRQLPEEGLKFMVYLQKENIIDESGMPKERFSAEFPKEGPSILRIQQVVRGDSAAYFCASSPPVLTDGELFFGEGSRLTVL.

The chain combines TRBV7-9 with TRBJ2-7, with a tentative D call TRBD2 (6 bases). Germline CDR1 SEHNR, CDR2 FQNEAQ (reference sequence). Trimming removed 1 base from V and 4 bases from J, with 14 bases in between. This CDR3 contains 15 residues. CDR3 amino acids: CASSLDLGGGYEQYF. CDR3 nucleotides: TGTGCCAGCAGCTTAGACTTAGGAGGAGGGTACGAGCAGTACTTC.